The following is a TCR beta chain sequence with its context. This record belongs to a study of blood T cell repertoires in COVID-19. Turning to the study itself: COVID-19 samples from acute and convalescent phases originated in the United States, Italy and Spain.

The repertoire was sequenced with immunoSEQ multiplex PCR; TCRdb's copy has only in-frame clones and lacks some. The profile shows over 25,000 clones, 84% of them singletons. The V gene's germline CDR1 is KGHDR and CDR2 SFDVKD. V shed 2 bases and J shed 0 bases, with 4 bases lying between them. The CDR3 consists of 13 residues. Sequencing was done on a sample of peripheral blood. V is TRBV24-1 and J is TRBJ2-7, with D uncertain. The TCR comes from a man aged 65-85 years with active COVID-19. In DNA form, the CDR3 reads TGTGCCACCAGTGATTCCAGCTCCTACGAGCAGTACTTC. This codes for CATSDSSSYEQYF.